These T cell receptor beta chains were read from a single sample in a study of T cell responses to AZD1222 COVID-19 vaccine. The data were produced by immunoSEQ multiplex PCR, yet TCRdb's version contains in-frame clones alone and is incomplete. The sample shows about 140,000 clones, approximately 92% of them seen only once. The sample consisted of peripheral blood, taken on day 0 of AZD1222 vaccination. The source is an adult in good health. Both conserved end residues are part of each CDR3. The D gene is left open where the match is weak. Clone size is not always given. Where it is, it says once, few, many or a class for expanded clones.

size,J,V,D,DNA,CDR3
NA,TRBJ2-5,TRBV6-5,TRBD2,TGTGCCAGCAGCCGTCTAGCGGGAGACGAAGAGACCCAGTACTTC,CASSRLAGDEETQYF
NA,TRBJ1-1,TRBV5-4,NA,TGTGCCAGCAGCTTGGGTAGGATCACTGAAGCTTTCTTT,CASSLGRITEAFF
NA,TRBJ2-6,TRBV3-1/TRBV3-2,TRBD1,TGTGCCAGCAGCCAACCGACGTGGGGACAGCCTAGGGGGGCCAACGTCCTGACTTTC,CASSQPTWGQPRGANVLTF
NA,TRBJ1-5,TRBV19,NA,TGTGCCAGTAGTTTTCACCTCCGGGACCTCTCTTATAGCAATCAGCCCCAGCATTTT,CASSFHLRDLSYSNQPQHF
NA,TRBJ1-1,TRBV5-4,TRBD1,TGTGCCAGCAGCCAAGGCGGGACAGGGGGTACTGAAGCTTTCTTT,CASSQGGTGGTEAFF
NA,TRBJ1-1,TRBV11-2,TRBD1,TGTGCCAGCAGCTCTCCCGGGACAGGGGGCGCCGAGGACACTGAAGCTTTCTTT,CASSSPGTGGAEDTEAFF
NA,TRBJ1-2,TRBV7-2,NA,TGTGCCAGCAGCTTAGGAGGGGGTAGCTACACCTTC,CASSLGGGSYTF
NA,TRBJ1-2,TRBV6-1,NA,TGTGCCAGCAGTGAAGCAGGGGATGGCTACACCTTC,CASSEAGDGYTF
once,TRBJ1-3,TRBV7-2,NA,TGTGCCAGCAGCTCGTTTGGAAACACCATATATTTT,CASSSFGNTIYF
once,TRBJ2-1,TRBV5-1,TRBD2,TGCGCCAGCAGCTTGCGACCCGGGACTAGCGGCACCAATGAGCAGTTCTTC,CASSLRPGTSGTNEQFF
NA,TRBJ1-6,TRBV6-5,NA,TGTGCCAGCAGTTACTCGTCGGCATATAATTCACCCCTCCACTTT,CASSYSSAYNSPLHF
NA,TRBJ2-3,TRBV6-4,NA,TGTGCCAGCAGTGAACAGCCCACAGATACGCAGTATTTT,CASSEQPTDTQYF
NA,TRBJ2-1,TRBV3-1/TRBV3-2,NA,TGTGCCAGCAGCCAAGATCGGGCGGGGGCCCCAGGGCATGAGCAGTTCTTC,CASSQDRAGAPGHEQFF
NA,TRBJ1-1,TRBV27,TRBD1,TGTGCCAGCAGGTACCTCTCTTCGACAGGGAGAAAAACTGAAGCTTTCTTT,CASRYLSSTGRKTEAFF